Below, 3 T cell receptor beta chains from the same sample are listed, as sequenced in a study of CD8+CD57+ T cells in acquired aplastic anemia. Genomic DNA templated the TCR beta VDJ and CDR3 profiling. TCRdb passed the reads through MiXCR, listing each CDR3 protein once. The table includes about 160,000 distinct CDR3 sequences, roughly 48% detected once. Only patients with CD8+CD57+ cell expansion on flow cytometry were chosen for sequencing. Sample: sorted CD4+, CD8+, or CD8+CD57+ T cells (not recorded which) from PBMCs. The receptors were gathered from a human donor with aplastic anemia.

The chain carries TRBV9 and TRBJ1-5; D gene unclear. The CDR3 covers 13 residues. V gave up 0 bases and J gave up 7 bases, with 8 bases separating them. CDR1 and CDR2 from the germline V gene are SGDLS and YYNGEE. The CDR3, as DNA: TGTGCCAGCAGCGTAGGTGACTACCAGCCCCAGCATTTT. Amino acids: CASSVGDYQPQHF.

This chain joins TRBV10-3 and TRBJ2-5; D remains ambiguous. V shed 0 bases and J shed 4 bases, with 3 bases lying between them. CDR3 size: 12 residues. CDR1 is ENHRY, CDR2 SYGVKD, per germline. CDR3 sequence (DNA): TGTGCCATCAGTGAGTCCCCAGAGACCCAGTACTTC. The encoded protein is CAISESPETQYF.

V usage is TRBV19 and J usage is TRBJ2-7, with a possible D match to TRBD2 (6 bases). The CDR3 has 14 amino acids. Trimming stripped 3 bases from V and 2 bases from J, with 11 bases between. Germline V gives CDR1 LNHDA, CDR2 SQIVND (reference sequence). The DNA for the CDR3 is TGTGCCAGTAGTATCCCAGGGAGGACCTACGAGCAGTACTTC. Amino acids: CASSIPGRTYEQYF.